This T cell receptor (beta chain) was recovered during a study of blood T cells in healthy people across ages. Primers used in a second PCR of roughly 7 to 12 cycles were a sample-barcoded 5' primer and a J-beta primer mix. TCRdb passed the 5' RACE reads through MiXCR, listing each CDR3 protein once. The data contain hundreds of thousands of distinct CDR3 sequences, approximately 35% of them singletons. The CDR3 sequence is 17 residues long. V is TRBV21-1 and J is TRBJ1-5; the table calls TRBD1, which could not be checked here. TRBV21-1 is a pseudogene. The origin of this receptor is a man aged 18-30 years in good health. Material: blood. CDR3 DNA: TGTGCCAGCAGCAAAAAAAATCCCCTCAGCTGGAATCAGCCCCAGCATTTT. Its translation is CASSKKNPLSWNQPQHF.